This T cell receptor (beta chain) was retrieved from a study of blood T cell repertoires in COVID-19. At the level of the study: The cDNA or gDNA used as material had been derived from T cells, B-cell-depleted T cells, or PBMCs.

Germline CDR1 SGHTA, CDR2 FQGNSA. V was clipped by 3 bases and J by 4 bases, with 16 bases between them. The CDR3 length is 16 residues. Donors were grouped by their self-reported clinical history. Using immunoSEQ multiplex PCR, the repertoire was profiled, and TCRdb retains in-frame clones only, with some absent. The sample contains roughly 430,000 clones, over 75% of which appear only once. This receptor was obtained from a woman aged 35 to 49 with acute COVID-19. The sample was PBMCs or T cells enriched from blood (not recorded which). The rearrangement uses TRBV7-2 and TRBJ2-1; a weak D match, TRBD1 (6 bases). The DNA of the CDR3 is TGTGCCAGCAGCTTTGGGTGGGGGCCGCCATACAATGAGCAGTTCTTC. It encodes CASSFGWGPPYNEQFF.